This is a list of T cell receptor beta chains from one sample in a study of radiation and T cells in renal cell carcinoma. Profiled with immunoSEQ multiplex PCR; TCRdb holds only in-frame clones, not every one. The sample includes around 64,000 clones, more than 60% of them seen just once. The input for sequencing was blood, taken from a patient whose treatment included radiotherapy and nephrectomy. Every receptor here comes from a man aged 55 to 70 with renal cell carcinoma. Each CDR3 is given with its conserved first and last residue. The D gene is left open where the match is weak. For some rows the clone size is stated as once, few or many, or as a class when expanded; others skip it.

d_call,clone_size,j_call,v_call,cdr3_nt,cdr3_aa
TRBD2,once,TRBJ2-7,TRBV7-2,TGTGCCAGCAGCCCGGATAGCGGGCCTACCTACGAGCAGTACTTC,CASSPDSGPTYEQYF
.,.,TRBJ1-3,TRBV5-4,TGTGCCAGCAGCTTTGGGCAGGGTGCGAGCTCTGGAAACACCATATATTTT,CASSFGQGASSGNTIYF
TRBD2,.,TRBJ2-7,TRBV5-1,TGCGCCAGCAGCTTGGAGGTGGGGGGGAGCTCCTACGAGCAGTACTTC,CASSLEVGGSSYEQYF
.,.,TRBJ1-4,TRBV4-1,TGCGCCAGCAGCCAAGATGAGAGAAATGAAAAACTGTTTTTT,CASSQDERNEKLFF
.,.,TRBJ1-3,TRBV4-3,TGCGCCAGCAGCCAAGAAATGGCAGGGCTCGGAAACACCATATATTTT,CASSQEMAGLGNTIYF
.,.,TRBJ2-1,TRBV6-4,TGTGCCAGCAGTGAACTAGCAGGGTTTTTCAATGAGCAGTTCTTC,CASSELAGFFNEQFF
.,.,TRBJ2-7,TRBV7-6,TGTGCCAGCAGCGTTGGACAGGGAGGGAGGTACGAGCAGTACTTC,CASSVGQGGRYEQYF
.,.,TRBJ1-4,TRBV6-5,TGTGCCAGCACTCACGGGGAAAAACTGTTTTTT,CASTHGEKLFF
TRBD1,.,TRBJ2-7,TRBV7-9,TGTGCCAGCAGCGGTTTTGAGGGGGCATTAGAGCAGTACTTC,CASSGFEGALEQYF
.,.,TRBJ2-3,TRBV15,TGTGCCACCAGCAGACCTCGGTTCACAGATACGCAGTATTTT,CATSRPRFTDTQYF
TRBD1,few,TRBJ1-2,TRBV19,TGTGCCAGTAGCCCAGGGGGCGTCTTCTTGCGCGGCTACACCTTC,CASSPGGVFLRGYTF
.,.,TRBJ1-4,TRBV7-9,TGTGCCAGCAGCTCCGGAGGGGAAAAACTGTTTTTT,CASSSGGEKLFF
TRBD1,.,TRBJ2-2,TRBV5-1,TGCGCCAGCAGCCCGTCCGGGACAGTCCTCACCGGGGAGCTGTTTTTT,CASSPSGTVLTGELFF
.,.,TRBJ2-1,TRBV6-5,TGTGCCAGCAGCACCGGGGCCATGGGGCAGTTCTTC,CASSTGAMGQFF
TRBD1,.,TRBJ2-7,TRBV19,TGTGCCAGTAGTACCCGGGACAGGGGGCTTGAGCAGTACTTC,CASSTRDRGLEQYF
.,.,TRBJ2-1,TRBV14,TGTGCCAGCAGCCTGGGACCAAACAATGAGCAGTTCTTC,CASSLGPNNEQFF
.,.,TRBJ1-5,TRBV2,TGTGCCAGCAGTGAATGGGCTAGGGGAGGCCAGCCCCAGCATTTT,CASSEWARGGQPQHF
.,few,TRBJ1-1,TRBV30,TGTGCCTGGAGTGTGAGGCCGGGTATTTCTGAAGCTTTCTTT,CAWSVRPGISEAFF
TRBD2,.,TRBJ2-2,TRBV18,TGTGCCAGCTCACCACCGGGAATAGCGGGAGACGGCACCGGGGAGCTGTTTTTT,CASSPPGIAGDGTGELFF
.,.,TRBJ2-3,TRBV2,TGTGCCAGCATGAACTCCCCGGGAGCAGATACGCAGTATTTT,CASMNSPGADTQYF
.,.,TRBJ1-1,TRBV7-9,TGTGCCAGCAGTTTCACCCCCCCCCTGGGCACTGAAGCTTTCTTT,CASSFTPPLGTEAFF
TRBD1,few,TRBJ1-5,TRBV30,TGTGCCTGGAGTGCCGGGACAGGTGGGAATCAGCCCCAGCATTTT,CAWSAGTGGNQPQHF
.,.,TRBJ1-6,TRBV5-3,TGTGCCAGAAGCCCGACTTGCCCCCCCTATAATTCACCCCTCCACTTT,CARSPTCPPYNSPLHF
.,few,TRBJ2-1,TRBV7-2,TGTGCCAGCAGCTTAGGACTAGGGCCCGTCTACAATGAGCAGTTCTTC,CASSLGLGPVYNEQFF
TRBD2,.,TRBJ2-3,TRBV25-1,TGTGCCAGCAGTGGAGCGGGGCGGGTGGGAGATACGCAGTATTTT,CASSGAGRVGDTQYF
.,once,TRBJ1-5,TRBV19,TGTGCCAGTAGTACACAGACTGATCAGCCCCAGCATTTT,CASSTQTDQPQHF
TRBD2,few,TRBJ2-1,TRBV19,TGTGCCAGTAGTATCAATAGCGGGGGGGCAGGTGAGCAGTTCTTC,CASSINSGGAGEQFF
.,.,TRBJ1-1,TRBV2,TGTGCCAGCAGTCGACTCGGAATGGACACTGAAGCTTTCTTT,CASSRLGMDTEAFF
.,.,TRBJ1-3,TRBV7-6,TGTGCCAGCAGCAGAAAGATAAACTCTGGAAACACCATATATTTT,CASSRKINSGNTIYF
TRBD1,.,TRBJ1-4,TRBV18,TGTGCCAGCTCACCATTTTCGGGACAGGGAAATGAAAAACTGTTTTTT,CASSPFSGQGNEKLFF
.,.,TRBJ2-5,TRBV28,TGTGCCAGCAGTTCCTCCAGCTTCCAAGAGACCCAGTACTTC,CASSSSSFQETQYF
.,.,TRBJ2-3,TRBV7-9,TGTGCCAGCAGCCAGACGTGGGATACGCAGTATTTT,CASSQTWDTQYF
.,.,TRBJ1-2,TRBV2,TGTGCCAGCATCCCCCTCGGGTACGGCTACACCTTC,CASIPLGYGYTF
.,.,TRBJ2-3,TRBV6-6,TGTGCCAGCAGTTACTCGAGAGGGGGGGATTATACGCAGTATTTT,CASSYSRGGDYTQYF
.,.,TRBJ2-1,TRBV6-5,TGTGCCAGCAGTTACTCGGCACAGGGACGAAGTCAGTTCTTC,CASSYSAQGRSQFF
.,.,TRBJ1-3,TRBV21-1,TGTGCCGTTAACCCTAACAGGCAGGCTGGAAACACCATATATTTT,CAVNPNRQAGNTIYF
.,.,TRBJ1-5,TRBV4-3,TGCGCCAGCAGCCCTCCGGCCCAAGAAATGAGGAGCAATCAGCCCCAGCATTTT,CASSPPAQEMRSNQPQHF
TRBD1,.,TRBJ1-2,TRBV6-5,TGTGCCAGCAGTCGGGGACAGGGCCTAAACTATGGCTACACCTTC,CASSRGQGLNYGYTF
TRBD1,few,TRBJ2-3,TRBV30,TGTGCCTGGAGTAACAGGGGTGGAGCAGATACGCAGTATTTT,CAWSNRGGADTQYF
.,few,TRBJ2-3,TRBV10-3,TGTGCCATCAGCGCTCCTAGGACAGATACGCAGTATTTT,CAISAPRTDTQYF
.,once,TRBJ2-1,TRBV6-5,TGTGCCAGCAGTGTGGGTAGCTCCTACAATGAGCAGTTCTTC,CASSVGSSYNEQFF
.,.,TRBJ2-2,TRBV12-5,TGTGCTAGTGGTTTGGTAAGGAGCAATTATGGCACCGGGGAGCTGTTTTTT,CASGLVRSNYGTGELFF
.,.,TRBJ1-3,TRBV9,TGTGCCAGCAGCATGGGCCCGATCAGCTCTGGAAACACCATATATTTT,CASSMGPISSGNTIYF
.,.,TRBJ1-4,TRBV7-9,TGTGCCAGCAGCCTGGGACGGGATAATGAAAAACTGTTTTTT,CASSLGRDNEKLFF
TRBD2,.,TRBJ2-1,TRBV9,TGTGCCAGCAGCGGTCAACTAGCGGGAGGGCCTCATGAGCAGTTCTTC,CASSGQLAGGPHEQFF
.,.,TRBJ1-1,TRBV7-8,TGTGCCAGCAGCCGGGGAGGCACTGAAGCTTTCTTT,CASSRGGTEAFF
.,.,TRBJ2-3,TRBV6-4,TGTGCCAGCAGTTCGGGGGGCAGAAGCACAGATACGCAGTATTTT,CASSSGGRSTDTQYF
TRBD1,few,TRBJ1-5,TRBV18,TGTGCCAGCTCAGGACAGGGGGATCAGCCCCAGCATTTT,CASSGQGDQPQHF
.,few,TRBJ1-1,TRBV9,TGTGCCAGCAGCGGAGACACGAACACTGAAGCTTTCTTT,CASSGDTNTEAFF
.,.,TRBJ1-6,TRBV6-5,TGTGCCAGCAGTAAGACAGAGCCTTATAATTCACCCCTCCACTTT,CASSKTEPYNSPLHF
.,.,TRBJ2-1,TRBV28,TGTGCCAGCAGTTCCAATGACCGTACGGACCCGTCGCAGTTCTTC,CASSSNDRTDPSQFF
.,.,TRBJ1-5,TRBV21-1,TGTGCCAGCAGCAAAGCTAAACAGGGGGCCGGTGGTCAGCCCCAGCATTTT,CASSKAKQGAGGQPQHF
.,.,TRBJ2-5,TRBV19,TGTGCCAGTAGTCCGAACCCGCCCCAAGAGACCCAGTACTTC,CASSPNPPQETQYF
.,once,TRBJ2-6,TRBV2,TGTGCCAGGGGTTTAAGCTCTGGGGCCAACGTCCTGACTTTC,CARGLSSGANVLTF
.,.,TRBJ1-1,TRBV4-1,TGCGCCAGCAGCCAGGGCTGGGGGGCCCACCTGAACACTGAAGCTTTCTTT,CASSQGWGAHLNTEAFF
TRBD2,.,TRBJ2-3,TRBV9,TGTGCCAGCAGCGTAGGTCTAGCGGGAGTACAAAGCACAGATACGCAGTATTTT,CASSVGLAGVQSTDTQYF
TRBD1,.,TRBJ1-2,TRBV7-2,TGTGCCAGCAGCTTGACCGGGACAGGGATACGCTACACCTTC,CASSLTGTGIRYTF